This passage covers 9 T cell receptor beta chains from one sample sequenced in a study of CD8 T cells in acute hepatitis C reinfection. Generated by immunoSEQ multiplex PCR, the TCRdb table keeps only in-frame clones and is missing some. The sample includes over 30,000 clones, 80% to 90% of them seen just once. The sample's time point: naive CD8 control sorted from an acute-time-point sample. The sequencing sample was made of naive CD8+ T cells from PBMCs. These receptors were taken from a woman aged 18-30 years who spontaneously cleared hepatitis C infection.

The V call is TRBV6-5, the J call TRBJ2-3; D remains unclear. Per germline, CDR1 MNHEY and CDR2 SVGAGI. CDR3 length equals 16 residues. Trimming left V 2 bases short and J 0 bases short, with 12 bases between. The CDR3 loop is CASSYLAPTSTDTQYF. The DNA of the CDR3 is TGTGCCAGCAGTTACCTGGCTCCAACTAGCACAGATACGCAGTATTTT.

The V and J genes are TRBV13 and TRBJ2-7, with 7 positions matching TRBD1. This CDR3 is 19 amino acids long. V shed 5 bases, J shed 1 base, and the junction held 20 bases outside the gene matches. Germline V gene lookup returns CDR1 PRHDT and CDR2 FYEKMQ (reference sequence). The CDR3 DNA is TGTGCCAGCAGCACCCGGACAGGACTTTACCAGTTGAAATCCTACGAGCAGTACTTC. This codes for CASSTRTGLYQLKSYEQYF.

The gene calls are TRBV7-6 and TRBJ2-7; D is tentatively TRBD1 or TRBD2 (5 bases each). The V end was cut by 1 base, the J end by 3 bases, with 7 bases between. The CDR3 has 13 amino acids. Germline loops: CDR1 SGHVS, CDR2 FNYEAQ. The CDR3 DNA reads TGTGCCAGCAGCTTAGGGGGGAACTACGAGCAGTACTTC. It codes for CASSLGGNYEQYF.

The rearrangement uses TRBV6-6 and TRBJ2-4, with D tentatively TRBD1 (6 bases). The CDR3 consists of 15 residues. Germline V lookup: CDR1 MNHNY, CDR2 SVGAGI (reference sequence). Trimming left V 5 bases short and J 6 bases short, with 17 bases between. In DNA form, the CDR3 reads TGTGCCAGCAGTCAGGCGCTACAGGGACCAAACATTCAGTACTTC. This translates into CASSQALQGPNIQYF.

This clone ranks as medium-sized. The chain carries TRBV15 and TRBJ2-3; D may be TRBD1 or TRBD2 (6 bases each). In germline, CDR1 is LNHNV, CDR2 YYDKDF (reference sequence). Trimming shortened V by 5 bases and J by 0 bases, and 12 bases separated the two germline ends. The CDR3 is 15 residues long. The CDR3 loop reads CATSGGTSSTDTQYF. For the CDR3, the DNA is TGTGCCACCAGCGGCGGGACATCTAGCACAGATACGCAGTATTTT.

J is TRBJ1-2 and V is TRBV10-1; D gene uncertain. Germline assignment: CDR1 WNHNN and CDR2 SYGVQD (reference sequence). V was clipped by 3 bases and J by 4 bases, with 9 bases between them. The CDR3 has 13 amino acids. The CDR3: CASSDGLSYGYTF. The CDR3 coding sequence is TGCGCCAGCAGTGACGGGCTGTCCTATGGCTACACCTTC.

This clone was recorded once. The chain couples TRBV6-5 to TRBJ2-1; D is possibly TRBD2 (5 bases). V was clipped by 5 bases and J by 7 bases, with 12 bases between them. This CDR3 has 13 amino acids. Germline values: CDR1 MNHEY, CDR2 SVGAGI. CDR3 sequence: CASSTGSRNEQFF. CDR3 coding DNA: TGTGCCAGCAGTACGGGAAGTAGGAATGAGCAGTTCTTC.

This rearrangement joins TRBV5-4 to TRBJ2-3; 12 positions match TRBD2. The V gene's germline CDR1 is SGHNT and CDR2 YYREEE (reference sequence). The CDR3 is 17 amino acids. J lost 6 bases, V lost 0 bases, and 8 bases had no gene match. The CDR3 spells CASSLVLLAGGHDTQYF. In DNA form, the CDR3 reads TGTGCCAGCAGCTTGGTGTTGCTAGCGGGAGGGCATGATACGCAGTATTTT.

The gene calls are TRBV9 and TRBJ2-7; D unresolved. CDR1 is SGDLS and CDR2 is YYNGEE in the germline V gene. The V end lost 0 bases, the J end lost 1 base, and 8 bases lay between the germline ends. The CDR3 loop spans 14 amino acids. The CDR3 nucleotides read TGTGCCAGCAGCGTAGGGTCGCCGTCCTACGAGCAGTACTTC. Translating gives CASSVGSPSYEQYF.